This record concerns one TCR beta chain sequence. The CDR3 is 14 amino acids. Per germline, CDR1 LNHDA and CDR2 SQIVND (reference sequence). Trimming cost V 4 bases and J 1 base, with 10 bases left between them. This sample was included in a study of blood T cell repertoires in COVID-19. Study-wide context: There were acute and convalescent COVID-19 samples, and they came from the United States, Italy and Spain.

Libraries were prepared by immunoSEQ multiplex PCR; TCRdb keeps only in-frame clonotypes and omits some of them. The sample includes tens of thousands of clones, approximately 84% of them seen just once. This clonotype was sampled from a man aged 50 to 59 with active COVID-19. The chain links TRBV19 to TRBJ1-1; the D gene is possibly TRBD1 (5 bases). The sample taken for sequencing was peripheral blood. The CDR3 region is CASSKAGPNTEAFF. The CDR3, as DNA: TGTGCCAGTAGTAAGGCAGGGCCGAACACTGAAGCTTTCTTT. Using reference TRBV19 and TRBJ1-1 for the parts outside the CDR3, the full variable domain is DGGITQSPKYLFRKEGQNVTLSCEQNLNHDAMYWYRQDPGQGLRLIYYSQIVNDFQKGDIAEGYSVSREKKESFPLTVTSAQKNPTAFYLCASSKAGPNTEAFFGQGTRLTVV.